The next 22 T cell receptor beta chains were all read from a single sample in a study of post-analysis software for immune sequencing data (dated by TCRdb to the mid-2010s). What the authors observed across the whole study: Significantly higher frequencies in patients than in controls were found for about five TRBV segments, including TRBV5-6, TRBV5-1 and TRBV20-1.

These receptors' targets are unknown. Library method: PCR. The sequencer was an Illumina HiSeq 2500. Unique molecular identifiers were incorporated into TCR beta cDNA libraries to reduce PCR and sequencing biases. TCRdb trimmed the raw reads at Q25, called clones with MiXCR and kept productive beta chains. CDR3 protein sequences are deduplicated, and each keeps its most common genes and DNA. This sample holds roughly 600,000 distinct CDR3 sequences; about 44% were observed only once. The leading ten clones occupy roughly 1.7% of the sample. The sequenced sample was blood. The receptors here all came from a girl between 5 and 17 years old with multiple sclerosis.

The genes are TRBV10-3 and TRBJ2-3; 8 nucleotides match TRBD1. J was trimmed by 3 bases and V by 10 bases; bases with no gene match: 9. The CDR3 is made up of 14 amino acids. CDR1 is ENHRY and CDR2 is SYGVKD in the germline V gene. CDR3 protein: CATAPGQATDTQYF. DNA for the CDR3: TGTGCCACCGCGCCGGGACAGGCAACAGATACGCAGTATTTT.

A few counts support this clonotype. The chain recombines TRBV5-1 with TRBJ2-7; 8 bases line up with TRBD1. Unmatched junction bases numbered 4, after V lost 6 bases and J lost 2 bases. Germline lookup yields CDR1 SGHRS and CDR2 YFSETQ. CDR3 length equals 13 residues. DNA of the CDR3: TGCGCCAGCACCGGACAGGGACCCTACGAGCAGTACTTC. The encoded protein is CASTGQGPYEQYF.

The chain recombines TRBV3-1 with TRBJ1-1; 10 bases agree with TRBD1. From germline, CDR1 is LGHDT and CDR2 YNNKEL (reference sequence). V shed 4 bases, J shed 4 bases, and the junction held 3 bases outside the gene matches. The CDR3 covers 14 residues. The chain's CDR3 is CASSRDRGTTEAFF. The CDR3 bases are TGTGCCAGCAGCCGGGACAGGGGAACCACTGAAGCTTTCTTT.

This clonotype was detected only a few times. The rearrangement uses TRBV6-1 and TRBJ2-3, with D uncertain. Per the germline V gene, CDR1 is MNHNS and CDR2 is SASEGT. V lost 8 bases and J lost 6, with 15 bases in between. There are 13 residues in the CDR3. The CDR3 sequence is CASVSAGGDTQYF. The CDR3 nucleotides read TGTGCCAGCGTTTCAGCCGGCGGCGATACGCAGTATTTT.

This clonotype was observed a handful of times. The rearrangement links TRBV10-3 to TRBJ1-1; no definite D call. The CDR3 is 11 residues long. The V and J ends lost 10 bases and 1 base respectively, with 7 bases between them. Per germline, CDR1 ENHRY and CDR2 SYGVKD. CDR3 sequence: CATSGNTEAFF. The CDR3 bases are TGTGCCACCTCTGGGAACACTGAAGCTTTCTTT.

The chain uses TRBV6-5 and TRBJ2-1; 10 bases are a match to TRBD2. Germline values: CDR1 MNHEY, CDR2 SVGAGI. The CDR3 totals 16 residues. The ends lost 4 bases at V and 3 bases at J; junction bases unmatched: 6. CDR3 sequence reads: CASSFEAGGVYNEQFF. In DNA, the CDR3 is TGTGCCAGCAGTTTCGAAGCGGGGGGGGTCTACAATGAGCAGTTCTTC.

The chain combines TRBV7-2 with TRBJ2-1; D may be TRBD2 (6 bases). From germline, CDR1 is SGHTA and CDR2 FQGNSA. The CDR3 spans 18 residues. V dropped 1 base and J dropped 0 bases, with 16 bases sitting between them. The chain's CDR3 is CASSLVSGGDGSYNEQFF. The CDR3 DNA is TGTGCCAGCAGCTTAGTTTCCGGGGGAGACGGCTCCTACAATGAGCAGTTCTTC.

The genes are TRBV12-3 or TRBV12-4 and TRBJ1-2; maybe TRBD1 (6 bases). This CDR3 has 11 residues. Deletions cut 7 bases from V and 8 bases from J, with 11 bases between. In DNA, the CDR3 is TGTGCCAGCACCCAAGGGGGAGGCTACACCTTC. This codes for CASTQGGGYTF.

The chain recombines TRBV7-2 with TRBJ2-7, with D perhaps assigned TRBD1 or TRBD2 (5 bases each). The CDR3 runs to 14 residues. CDR1 and CDR2 from the germline V gene are SGHTA and FQGNSA. V shed 2 bases and J shed 2 bases, with 10 bases lying between them. The chain's CDR3 is CASSLKVGAYEQYF. The CDR3, as DNA: TGTGCCAGCAGCTTAAAGGTGGGGGCCTACGAGCAGTACTTC.

The rearrangement links TRBV29-1 to TRBJ1-4, with a tentative D call TRBD1 (5 bases). The CDR3 totals 15 residues. Trimming stripped 6 bases from V and 0 bases from J, with 14 bases between. Germline CDR1 SQVTM, CDR2 ANQGSEA. The CDR3 DNA follows: TGCAGCGTGATTCCGCGGGGGGCAACTAATGAAAAACTGTTTTTT. Amino acid sequence: CSVIPRGATNEKLFF.

The V and J genes are TRBV27 and TRBJ2-7; TRBD2 matches at 13 bases. V trimming: 4 bases; J trimming: 0 bases; junction bases outside the gene matches: 6. Looked up from germline, CDR1 is MNHEY and CDR2 is SMNVEV (reference sequence). CDR3 length: 17 amino acids. CDR3 sequence (DNA): TGTGCCAGCAGTTCGCCTAGGACTAGCGGGAGCTCCTACGAGCAGTACTTC. This sequence encodes CASSSPRTSGSSYEQYF.

This clonotype showed up just a few times. The chain joins TRBV4-2 to TRBJ2-6; 8 nucleotides line up with TRBD1. From germline, CDR1 is LGHNA and CDR2 YNFKEQ. With V trimmed by 0 bases and J by 3 bases, 7 bases remained unmatched. CDR3 length equals 18 residues. CDR3 in DNA: TGTGCCAGCAGCCAAGATTCGGCAGGGGGCTTTGGGGCCAACGTCCTGACTTTC. It encodes CASSQDSAGGFGANVLTF.

The chain joins TRBV7-9 to TRBJ2-1, with TRBD1 matching 9 bases. Losses at the gene ends were 2 bases for V and 5 bases for J; bases not matched to a gene: 4. The CDR3 is 15 amino acids. Looked up from germline, CDR1 is SEHNR and CDR2 is FQNEAQ (reference sequence). CDR3 sequence (DNA): TGTGCCAGCAGCTTAAGGGACAGGGTCCACAATGAGCAGTTCTTC. Translating gives CASSLRDRVHNEQFF.

This clonotype occurred a few times. The chain has TRBV7-9 and TRBJ1-1; TRBD1 is a possible D gene (5 bases). Trimming stripped 6 bases from V and 8 bases from J, with 7 bases between. The CDR3 spans 10 residues. Germline V gene data show CDR1 as SEHNR and CDR2 as FQNEAQ (reference sequence). For the CDR3, the DNA is TGTGCCAGCAGTAGGACAGAAGCTTTCTTT. It yields the protein CASSRTEAFF. Drawing the rest from reference TRBV7-9 and TRBJ1-1, the complete variable domain is DTGVSQNPRHKITKRGQNVTFRCDPISEHNRLYWYRQTLGQGPEFLTYFQNEAQLEKSRLLSDRFSAERPKGSFSTLEIQRTEQGDSAMYLCASSRTEAFFGQGTRLTVV.

As for this clonotype: A clone one base away is much larger, so this may be a read error. The chain recombines TRBV20-1 with TRBJ2-5; TRBD2 matches 8 bases. This CDR3 spans 16 amino acids. CDR1 DFQATT and CDR2 SNEGSKA come from the germline V gene (reference sequence). CDR3 loop: CGARDLYGGAGETQYF. The CDR3 DNA is TGCGGTGCTAGAGATCTCTACGGGGGGGCCGGAGAGACCCAGTACTTC.

This clonotype was counted only a few times. The gene calls are TRBV4-1 and TRBJ2-1; 9 bases line up with TRBD2. This CDR3 spans 16 amino acids. CDR1 is MGHRA, CDR2 YSYEKL, per germline. Trimming at V came to 4 bases and at J to 4 bases, leaving 8 bases not matched to a gene. CDR3 DNA: TGCGCCAGCAGCCGCTTGACTAGCGGAGGATACAATGAGCAGTTCTTC. Amino acid sequence: CASSRLTSGGYNEQFF.

The genes are TRBV5-6 and TRBJ1-5, with 8 bases matching TRBD1. Matching the DNA end better, TRBJ2-3 makes the J call doubtful. CDR3 length equals 14 residues. The V gene's germline CDR1 is SGHDT and CDR2 YYEEEE. DNA for the CDR3: TGTGCCAGCAGCTTGGGACAGGGGAATCAGCCCCAGTATTTT. Its protein product is CASSLGQGNQPQYF.

The chain couples TRBV5-5 to TRBJ1-2, with D hard to call. The CDR3 is 15 amino acids. Trimming removed 1 base from V and 2 bases from J, with 12 bases in between. Germline V lookup: CDR1 SGHKS, CDR2 YYEKEE (reference sequence). The CDR3 spells CASSLNSQANYGYTF. The CDR3 DNA is TGTGCCAGCAGCTTGAACAGTCAGGCCAACTATGGCTACACCTTC.

V and J are TRBV7-9 and TRBJ1-1; weak D call: TRBD1 (6 bases). Per the germline V gene, CDR1 is SEHNR and CDR2 is FQNEAQ (reference sequence). CDR3 length: 13 amino acids. The V gene lost 6 bases and the J gene lost 0 bases, with 8 bases spanning the gap. The CDR3 nucleotides are TGTGCCAGCAGAGGGGACATGAACACTGAAGCTTTCTTT. As protein: CASRGDMNTEAFF.

The chain is built from TRBV12-3 or TRBV12-4 and TRBJ1-2, with D perhaps matching TRBD1 (5 bases). V dropped 4 bases and J dropped 5 bases, with 17 bases sitting between them. This CDR3 is built from 15 residues. The CDR3 reads CASSSVLREGYGYTF. The CDR3 nucleotides read TGTGCCAGCAGTTCGGTGCTCCGGGAGGGGTATGGCTACACCTTC.

This chain connects TRBV7-9 to TRBJ2-7; D not certain. Germline V gene lookup returns CDR1 SEHNR and CDR2 FQNEAQ (reference sequence). This CDR3 region has 14 residues. V lost 1 base and J lost 2, with 9 bases in between. CDR3: CASSLGPGTYEQYF. The CDR3 bases are TGTGCCAGCAGCTTAGGTCCGGGCACCTACGAGCAGTACTTC.

The chain employs TRBV12-3 or TRBV12-4 and TRBJ2-1, with a possible D match to TRBD1 (6 bases). The CDR3 extends over 13 amino acids. V lost 5 bases to trimming and J lost 10 bases, with 15 bases between them. The CDR3 reads CASSHRDRREQFF. The CDR3 bases are TGTGCCAGCAGTCACAGGGATCGGAGGGAGCAGTTCTTC.